This entry concerns a single TCR beta chain. The data are from a study of monozygotic twins with inflammatory bowel disease. UMIs that had a 6-nucleotide sample barcode were put in using template switching. TCRdb reworked the 5' RACE reads into one entry per CDR3 protein, no DNA. This repertoire comprises about 160,000 distinct CDR3 sequences; its ten largest clones make up around 2.4%. The CDR3 covers 15 residues. CDR1 SGHTA and CDR2 FQGNSA come from the germline V gene. This receptor was taken from a human donor with ulcerative colitis or Crohn's disease, or a healthy co-twin of an affected twin (not recorded which). The gene calls are TRBV7-2 and TRBJ1-4; TCRdb calls TRBD1, which cannot be checked without DNA. The material sequenced was blood. The CDR3 loop reads CASSSPGTGNEKLFF.